The rows below give T cell receptor beta chains drawn from one sample of a study of T cells after yellow fever vaccination. MiXCR, run by TCRdb on the 5' RACE reads, gives a single entry per CDR3 protein. Of 300,000 or so distinct CDR3 sequences listed, roughly 8.4% are singletons. The source was PBMCs, collected about 49 days after the first yellow fever vaccination. The receptors were sampled from a man aged 18-30 years who received the YFV17D yellow fever vaccine. The CDR3 runs from the conserved cysteine through the conserved F or W. Fields, in order: D gene, V gene, clone size, J gene, CDR3 DNA, CDR3 protein. A D gene is named only where the DNA matches it firmly. Some rows mark clone size as missing; the rest say once, few, many or name a class of expanded clone.

D gene: NA; V gene: TRBV6-5; clone size: NA; J gene: TRBJ2-3; CDR3 DNA: TGTGCCAGCAGTTACTCGACGGGGAGGACGCAGTATTTT; CDR3 protein: CASSYSTGRTQYF
D gene: NA; V gene: TRBV2; clone size: NA; J gene: TRBJ2-2; CDR3 DNA: TGTGCCAGCAGTGAGGGGTTCACCGGGGAGCTGTTTTTT; CDR3 protein: CASSEGFTGELFF
D gene: TRBD2; V gene: TRBV5-1; clone size: NA; J gene: TRBJ2-5; CDR3 DNA: TGCGCCAGCAGCATTAGCGGGGGCCAAGAGACCCAGTACTTC; CDR3 protein: CASSISGGQETQYF
D gene: TRBD1; V gene: TRBV7-2; clone size: few; J gene: TRBJ1-2; CDR3 DNA: TGTGCCAGCAGCCCCCGAGGACAGGGTGGAGGCTACACCTTC; CDR3 protein: CASSPRGQGGGYTF
D gene: NA; V gene: TRBV28; clone size: NA; J gene: TRBJ2-1; CDR3 DNA: TGTGCCAGCAGTTTAGGGGTCGGACTGGTCGTTGTCTATGAGCAGTTCTTC; CDR3 protein: CASSLGVGLVVVYEQFF
D gene: NA; V gene: TRBV12-3/TRBV12-4; clone size: few; J gene: TRBJ1-2; CDR3 DNA: TGTGCCAGCACCCCACTCGGCGTTAACTATGGCTACACCTTC; CDR3 protein: CASTPLGVNYGYTF
D gene: NA; V gene: TRBV4-1; clone size: few; J gene: TRBJ2-5; CDR3 DNA: TGCGCCAGCAGCCAAGAAGGGGGGGTTGGAGGGCAAGAGACCCAGTACTTC; CDR3 protein: CASSQEGGVGGQETQYF
D gene: NA; V gene: TRBV2; clone size: few; J gene: TRBJ1-3; CDR3 DNA: TGTGCCAGCAGGATGGAGGGACTTAGGGTATTT; CDR3 protein: CASRMEGLRVF
D gene: NA; V gene: TRBV5-1; clone size: NA; J gene: TRBJ1-6; CDR3 DNA: TGCGCCAGCAGCTTGGACGGAATAGGTTCACCCCTCCACTTT; CDR3 protein: CASSLDGIGSPLHF
D gene: NA; V gene: TRBV4-1; clone size: NA; J gene: TRBJ2-1; CDR3 DNA: TGCGCCAGCAGCCAAGCTAAGTATGAGCAGTTCTTC; CDR3 protein: CASSQAKYEQFF
D gene: NA; V gene: TRBV19; clone size: NA; J gene: TRBJ2-1; CDR3 DNA: TGTGCCAGTAGTTTCGCGGGGATAAGGGGGCAGTTCTTC; CDR3 protein: CASSFAGIRGQFF
D gene: NA; V gene: TRBV7-6; clone size: NA; J gene: TRBJ2-5; CDR3 DNA: TGTGCCAGCAGCTTAGACGCCACAGAGACCCAGTACTTC; CDR3 protein: CASSLDATETQYF
D gene: TRBD2; V gene: TRBV5-1; clone size: few; J gene: TRBJ2-7; CDR3 DNA: TGCGCCAGCAGCACGCTAGCGGGGGGGAACGAGCAGTACTTC; CDR3 protein: CASSTLAGGNEQYF
D gene: TRBD1; V gene: TRBV14; clone size: few; J gene: TRBJ1-4; CDR3 DNA: TGTGCCAGCAGCCCACGGGACAGGGTTAATGAAAAACTGTTTTTT; CDR3 protein: CASSPRDRVNEKLFF
D gene: NA; V gene: TRBV10-3; clone size: few; J gene: TRBJ2-7; CDR3 DNA: TGTGCCATCAAAGAACCGTTATCCTACGAGCAGTACTTC; CDR3 protein: CAIKEPLSYEQYF
D gene: TRBD1; V gene: TRBV19; clone size: few; J gene: TRBJ2-5; CDR3 DNA: TGTGCCAGTAGTGGGACAGGGTTGGCGTTGACCCAGTACTTC; CDR3 protein: CASSGTGLALTQYF
D gene: TRBD1; V gene: TRBV7-9; clone size: few; J gene: TRBJ2-7; CDR3 DNA: TGTGCCAGCAGCTTAAGCTTTAGGACAGGGAAACACGAGCAGTACTTC; CDR3 protein: CASSLSFRTGKHEQYF
D gene: TRBD2; V gene: TRBV9; clone size: NA; J gene: TRBJ2-1; CDR3 DNA: TGTGCCAGCAGCGCGAGCGGGGGGCCCTCTTCCTACAATGAGCAGTTCTTC; CDR3 protein: CASSASGGPSSYNEQFF
D gene: NA; V gene: TRBV30; clone size: few; J gene: TRBJ2-3; CDR3 DNA: TGTGCCTGGAGCCTCAGAATAGATACGCAGTATTTT; CDR3 protein: CAWSLRIDTQYF
D gene: NA; V gene: TRBV27; clone size: few; J gene: TRBJ1-1; CDR3 DNA: TGTGCCAGCAGTTTATCCTTATTGTCCCAGGCAGCTTTCTTT; CDR3 protein: CASSLSLLSQAAFF
D gene: NA; V gene: TRBV5-4; clone size: NA; J gene: TRBJ1-1; CDR3 DNA: TGTGCCAGCAGCTTGAGAACAGGGTGGTCGGGGAACACTGAAGCTTTCTTT; CDR3 protein: CASSLRTGWSGNTEAFF
D gene: TRBD2; V gene: TRBV5-1; clone size: NA; J gene: TRBJ2-1; CDR3 DNA: TGCGCCAGCAGCTTTACTAGCGAGGGCAGTGAGCAGTTCTTC; CDR3 protein: CASSFTSEGSEQFF
D gene: NA; V gene: TRBV9; clone size: NA; J gene: TRBJ1-6; CDR3 DNA: TGTGCCAGCAGCGTAGCTCCCTGTCCGTATTGTTCACCCCTCCACTTT; CDR3 protein: CASSVAPCPYCSPLHF
D gene: NA; V gene: TRBV29-1; clone size: NA; J gene: TRBJ2-1; CDR3 DNA: TGCAGCGTGGGGACCGGGACACTCTACAATGAGCAGTTCTTC; CDR3 protein: CSVGTGTLYNEQFF
D gene: NA; V gene: TRBV20-1; clone size: NA; J gene: TRBJ2-1; CDR3 DNA: TGCAGTGCTACGTCCCGGGACACCTACAATGAGCAGTTCTTC; CDR3 protein: CSATSRDTYNEQFF